This T cell receptor (beta chain) was identified in a study of cytomegalovirus exposure and HLA in healthy donors. Primers for the PCR totalled 60 Vbeta and 13 Jbeta. Assay: immunoSEQ multiplex PCR; the TCRdb copy retains only in-frame clones and omits some. The sample records 120,000 or so clones, roughly 80% being singletons. This TCR was sampled from a man between 18 and 35 years old in good health and CMV-seronegative. The sample consisted of PBMCs.

CDR3 protein: CASSSKAGGLADTQYF. The CDR3 DNA follows: TGTGCCAGCAGTTCGAAAGCGGGGGGGCTAGCAGATACGCAGTATTTT. The rearrangement joins TRBV5-4 to TRBJ2-3; 10 positions agree with TRBD2. The V gene end was trimmed by 5 bases and the J gene end by 4 bases; junction bases not matched to a gene: 10. CDR1 and CDR2 from the germline V gene are SGHNT and YYREEE (reference sequence). This CDR3 comprises 16 residues.